The 13 T cell receptor beta chains reported below all come from one sample, sequenced in a study of T cells expressing NK-cell markers. Reprocessing the 5' RACE reads, TCRdb reports a single entry for every CDR3 protein and omits DNA. The sample's table shows 550,000 to 600,000 distinct CDR3 sequences. What was sequenced was blood T cells: a sorted CD56 or NKG2C T cell subset, CD4+ or CD8+ T cells, or bulk PBMC T cells (not recorded which). Receptors originate from a man between 18 and 29 years old in good health.

The V gene is TRBV4-3, the J gene TRBJ1-2; TCRdb lists TRBD1, though no DNA is available to test this call. The CDR3 consists of 15 residues. Germline V gene lookup returns CDR1 LGHNA and CDR2 YSLEER. The CDR3 region is CASSQDPTGDYGYTF.

The chain carries TRBV7-2 and TRBJ2-5; no DNA is available, so the TRBD1 call from TCRdb remains unchecked. The length of the CDR3 is 14 residues. Per the germline V gene, CDR1 is SGHTA and CDR2 is FQGNSA. CDR3 residues: CASRDRASQETQYF.

This rearrangement joins TRBV30 to TRBJ2-3; TCRdb proposes TRBD1, but this gene call is untestable without DNA. The CDR3 covers 15 residues. Germline V gives CDR1 GTSNPN, CDR2 SVGIG (reference sequence). This CDR3 reads CAWSGDRGSTDTQYF.

The gene calls are TRBV12-3 or TRBV12-4 and TRBJ2-1; TCRdb's D call, TRBD1, is unchecked because there is no DNA. The CDR3 totals 16 residues. The CDR3 loop is CASSSLAPPRASEQFF.

The chain links TRBV18 to TRBJ2-1. From germline, CDR1 is KGHSH and CDR2 LQKENI. The CDR3 is 15 residues long. CDR3 sequence: CASSLLDGAYNEQFF.

The chain links TRBV6-5 to TRBJ2-3. Germline loops: CDR1 MNHEY, CDR2 SVGAGI. CDR3 length: 17 amino acids. CDR3 protein: CASSYHKGLGSEDTQYF.

The chain is built from TRBV12-3 or TRBV12-4 and TRBJ1-1; the D gene TCRdb calls, TRBD1, cannot be checked with no DNA. The length of the CDR3 is 12 residues. CDR3 protein: CAIRSGTYEAFF.

This chain links TRBV9 with TRBJ2-1; without DNA, the TCRdb call of TRBD2 cannot be checked. Germline values: CDR1 SGDLS, CDR2 YYNGEE. The CDR3 is made up of 14 amino acids. The CDR3 reads CASSTRLAHNEQFF.

The J gene is TRBJ1-2, the V gene TRBV5-1; TCRdb picks TRBD1, but there is no DNA to check that call. Germline V gene data show CDR1 as SGHRS and CDR2 as YFSETQ. The CDR3 sequence is 15 residues long. The chain's CDR3 is CASSLVQGGNYGYTF.

CDR3 protein: CASSGDRGNQPQHF. J is TRBJ1-5 and V is TRBV10-2; TCRdb outputs TRBD1, but without DNA this stays unchecked. The CDR3 runs 14 residues. Germline V CDR1 and CDR2: WSHSY, SAAADI.

The V and J genes are TRBV5-1 and TRBJ2-1; TCRdb names TRBD1, which stays unverified in the absence of DNA. The germline CDR1 and CDR2 sequences are SGHRS and YFSETQ. CDR3 size: 15 residues. The CDR3 is CASSRDSGDYNEQFF.

The rearrangement links TRBV25-1 to TRBJ2-1; the D call from TCRdb, TRBD2, cannot be confirmed without DNA. In germline, CDR1 is MGHDK, CDR2 SYGVNS. The CDR3 covers 14 residues. This CDR3 is CASSDSQLAGVGFF.

The chain recombines TRBV5-1 with TRBJ2-1; TCRdb designates TRBD2, a call that cannot be tested without DNA. CDR1 SGHRS and CDR2 YFSETQ come from the germline V gene. CDR3 length: 14 amino acids. The CDR3 sequence is CASRIAEYYNEQFF.